This T cell receptor (beta chain) was sequenced during a study of blood T cell repertoires in COVID-19 (TCRdb year 2020). Regarding the research as a whole: Samples from collaborators originated in the United States, Italy and Spain and spanned both the acute and convalescent phases of COVID-19. The material from the prospective study consisted of cDNA or gDNA derived from T cells, B-cell-depleted T cells, or PBMCs. The dataset comprised deeply sampled blood TCRbeta repertoires from subjects exposed to, actively infected with, or recovered from COVID-19. The repertoires were released in a freely available public database meant as a resource for research on the immune response to SARS-CoV-2. Samples were obtained from the ongoing ImmuneRACE study (first 160 participants) and from about 1,300 subjects provided by 6 global collaborators. The sample metadata nearly always contained a de-identified subject ID, COVID-19 status, age in years and sex. Where available, HLA class I and class II types were taken from metadata supplied by the sample provider and were not determined by assay-based typing.

TCRbeta CDR3 regions were amplified from genomic DNA using the immunoSEQ Assay, a bias-controlled multiplex PCR. The authors' analysis ran thus. Within the assay, amplification of reference gene primers was used to estimate how many nucleated cells each sample contained. Sequence reads were collapsed and filtered to measure the absolute abundance of every unique TCRbeta CDR3 rearrangement. For each sample, productive Simpson clonality was calculated by taking the square root of Simpson's diversity index across productive rearrangements. TCRdb took this table from immuneACCESS and kept in-frame rearrangements with V and J called. Such tables lack part of the clones; where checked against another copy, unresolved V genes explain under half of the gap, and the rest is unexplained. V and J calls and clone size come straight from that table; D and trimming were deduced from the DNA. Present in this sample are around 200,000 clones, under 90% of which were seen just once. The leading ten clones occupy roughly 6.7% of the sample.

There are 15 amino acids in the CDR3, from cysteine to phenylalanine inclusive. Only CDR3 DNA remains: 45 bases, in frame from the first base. V loses 1 base of germline sequence and J loses 5 bases, and the interval between the two ends is 15 bases. CDR1 and CDR2, per the germline V gene (reference sequence), are SEHNR and FQNEAQ. The collaborating institutions used their own protocols to collect whole blood in K2EDTA tubes. Collaborator samples were shipped for TCRbeta analysis as frozen whole blood, isolated PBMCs, or DNA extracted from either sample type. As to this clone: The antigen this receptor binds is unknown. There are no base qualities to consult, and no much larger clone falls within one base.

Overall results and qualifications from the work: The quantity of clinical and demographic metadata differed by source and by participant and was supplied without curation.

The TCR was taken from a man between 35 and 55 years old with acute or convalescent COVID-19. The chain couples TRBV7-9 to TRBJ2-7; a tentative D call is TRBD1 (6 bases match). Input material: peripheral blood. The DNA is TGTGCCAGCAGCTTAGGGCCTGGGGGCTCAAACGAGCAGTACTTC. This translates into CASSLGPGGSNEQYF.